This T cell receptor beta chain was captured in a study of CD8 T cells in ankylosing spondylitis. This clonotype was detected a few times. The antigen remains unidentified. Study results and limitations: Disease-linked clones reportedly showed significant enrichment in matched ankylosing spondylitis synovial fluid.

Library preparation for TCR beta used quantitative 5'-RACE with molecular barcodes. TCRdb reprocessed the 5' RACE reads via MiXCR and lists one record per CDR3 protein. The sample holds some 270,000 distinct CDR3 sequences, 18% seen once. The receptor comes from a male donor with ankylosing spondylitis or in good health (not recorded which). Sequencing used blood, either unsorted or a sorted T cell fraction (not recorded which).

The CDR3 nucleotides are TGCAGCGGTTGTCAGGGGCAAGAGACCCAGTACTTC. Residues: CSGCQGQETQYF. The chain is built from TRBV29-1 and TRBJ2-5; a possible D gene is TRBD1 (6 bases). Deletions cut 7 bases from V and 2 bases from J, with 11 bases between. The CDR3 length is 12 residues. Germline CDR1 SQVTM, CDR2 ANQGSEA.